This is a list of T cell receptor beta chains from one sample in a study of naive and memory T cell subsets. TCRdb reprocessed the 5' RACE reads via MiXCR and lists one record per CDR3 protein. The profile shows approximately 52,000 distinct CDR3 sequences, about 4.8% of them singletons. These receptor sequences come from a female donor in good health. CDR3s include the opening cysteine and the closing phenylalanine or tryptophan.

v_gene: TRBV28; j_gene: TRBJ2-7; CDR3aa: CAITGGAISYEQYF
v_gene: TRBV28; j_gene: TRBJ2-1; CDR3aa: CASKVLPASGRNEQFF
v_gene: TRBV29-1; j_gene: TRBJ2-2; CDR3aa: CSVERQRTGELFF
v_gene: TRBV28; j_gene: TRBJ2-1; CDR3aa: CASSPGLMSSYNEQFF
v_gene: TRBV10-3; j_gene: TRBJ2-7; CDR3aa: CAISESGASGGEQYF
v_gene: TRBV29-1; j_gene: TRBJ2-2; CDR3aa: CSGTDSLNTGELFF
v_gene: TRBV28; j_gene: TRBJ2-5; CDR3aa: CASSLWGRASETQYF
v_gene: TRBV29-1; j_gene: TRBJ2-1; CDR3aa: CSGWENEQFF
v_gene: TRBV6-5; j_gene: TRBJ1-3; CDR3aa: CASSYSKYRASGNTIYF
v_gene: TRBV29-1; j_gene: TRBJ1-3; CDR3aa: CSVEGGAGNTIYF
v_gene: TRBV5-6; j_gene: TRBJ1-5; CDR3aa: CASSSLGGGANQPQHF
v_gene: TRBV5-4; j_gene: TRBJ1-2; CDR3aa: CASRFGTGVYGYTF
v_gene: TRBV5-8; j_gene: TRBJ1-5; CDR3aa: CASRVLGAGQPQHF
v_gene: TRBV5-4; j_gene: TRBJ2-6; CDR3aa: CASRRGADLSGANVLTF
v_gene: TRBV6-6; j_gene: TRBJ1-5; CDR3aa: CASSSQGSNQPQHF
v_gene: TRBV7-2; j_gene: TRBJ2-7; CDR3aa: CASSRTPHEQYF
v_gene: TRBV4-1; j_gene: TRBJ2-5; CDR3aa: CASSQAGTSQETQYF
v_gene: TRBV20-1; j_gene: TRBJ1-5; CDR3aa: CSAREPQGAYNQPQHF
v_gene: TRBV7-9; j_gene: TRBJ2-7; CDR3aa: CASSPRGFGDSAYEQYF
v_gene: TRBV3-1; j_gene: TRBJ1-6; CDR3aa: CASSQVVGTSPLHF
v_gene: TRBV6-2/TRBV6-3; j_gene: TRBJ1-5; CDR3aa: CASSSAGGSNQPQHF
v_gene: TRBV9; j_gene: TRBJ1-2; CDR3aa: CASSVGGHGYTF
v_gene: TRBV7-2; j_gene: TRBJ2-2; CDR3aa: CASSLLGEGSDTGELFF
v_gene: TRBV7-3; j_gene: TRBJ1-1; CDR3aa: CASSGSGTANTEAFF
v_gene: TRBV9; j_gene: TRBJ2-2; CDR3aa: CASSVATGELFF
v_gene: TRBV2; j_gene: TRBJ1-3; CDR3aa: CASTKTADSGNTIYF
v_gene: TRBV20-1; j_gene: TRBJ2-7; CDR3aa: CSASGQISYEQYF
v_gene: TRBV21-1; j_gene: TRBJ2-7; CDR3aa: CASSPAILGEIYEQYF
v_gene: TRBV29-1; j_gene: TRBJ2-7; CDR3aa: CSVELGLAGVGEQYF
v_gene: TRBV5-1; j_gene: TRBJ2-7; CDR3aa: CASSSDGIYSYEQYF
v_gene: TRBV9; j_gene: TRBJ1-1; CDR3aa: CASSAIRRLNTEAFF
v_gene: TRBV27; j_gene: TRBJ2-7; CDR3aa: CASSLSTGSPYYEQYF
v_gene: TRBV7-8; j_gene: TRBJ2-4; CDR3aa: CASSLEAYHIQYF
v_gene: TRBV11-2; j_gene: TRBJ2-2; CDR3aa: CASSQRQRSGELFF
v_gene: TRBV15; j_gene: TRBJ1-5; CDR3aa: CATSRDRAKLPQHF
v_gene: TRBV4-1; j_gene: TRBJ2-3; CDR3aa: CASSHSDMSTDTQYF
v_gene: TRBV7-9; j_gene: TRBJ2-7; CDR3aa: CASSLPGEIREEFFLYEQYF
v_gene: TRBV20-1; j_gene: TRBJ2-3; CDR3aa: CSAGEFQTDTQYF
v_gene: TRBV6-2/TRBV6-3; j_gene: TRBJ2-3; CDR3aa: CASVNPIAGGSDTQYF
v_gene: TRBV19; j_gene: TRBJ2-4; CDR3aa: CASNRPDGAKNIQYF